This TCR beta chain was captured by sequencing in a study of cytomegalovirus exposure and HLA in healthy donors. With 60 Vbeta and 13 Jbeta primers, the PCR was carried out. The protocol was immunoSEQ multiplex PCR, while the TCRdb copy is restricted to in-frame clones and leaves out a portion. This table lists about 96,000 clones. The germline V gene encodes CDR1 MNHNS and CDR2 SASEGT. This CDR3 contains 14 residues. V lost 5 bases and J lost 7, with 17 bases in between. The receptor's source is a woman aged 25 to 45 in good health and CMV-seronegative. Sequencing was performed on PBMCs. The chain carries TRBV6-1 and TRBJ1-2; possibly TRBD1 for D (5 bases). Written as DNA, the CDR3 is TGTGCCAGCAGTCGATCAGGGTACTCTGGTGGCTACACCTTC. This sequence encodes CASSRSGYSGGYTF.